Listed below are T cell receptor beta chains from one sample, sequenced in a study of T cells in Graves' hyperthyroidism and ophthalmopathy. TCRdb recomputed calls from the multiplex PCR reads with MiXCR, one row per CDR3 protein. The sample holds 37,000 or so distinct CDR3 sequences, around 53% seen once. The sequenced material came from blood. The receptors shown here come from a man aged 35-49 years with Graves' ophthalmopathy. The CDR3 runs from the conserved cysteine through the conserved F or W. The order of the fields is D gene, V gene, clone size, J gene, CDR3 DNA, CDR3 protein. The D gene is left open where the match is weak. Rows give clone size only sometimes, using once, few, many, or a class for an expanded clone.

d_call: NA; v_call: TRBV19; clone_size: many; j_call: TRBJ2-3; cdr3_nt: TGTGCCAGTAGTGTCAAGGCTTCACAGGGAGTCGGCACAGATACGCAGTATTTT; cdr3_aa: CASSVKASQGVGTDTQYF
d_call: TRBD1; v_call: TRBV20-1; clone_size: NA; j_call: TRBJ2-5; cdr3_nt: TGCAGTGCTAGCGTTGGGACAGGGCTTCGGTCCCAGTACTTC; cdr3_aa: CSASVGTGLRSQYF
d_call: NA; v_call: TRBV20-1; clone_size: many; j_call: TRBJ2-7; cdr3_nt: TGCAGTGCTAGCATTTCAGGGTTATACGAGCAGTACTTC; cdr3_aa: CSASISGLYEQYF
d_call: TRBD2; v_call: TRBV28; clone_size: many; j_call: TRBJ2-7; cdr3_nt: TGTGCCAGCAGCCTGGGGGGGAGCTCCTACGAGCAGTACTTC; cdr3_aa: CASSLGGSSYEQYF
d_call: NA; v_call: TRBV29-1; clone_size: NA; j_call: TRBJ1-2; cdr3_nt: TGCAGCGTTGAAGATGGTGCTAACTATGGCTACACCTTC; cdr3_aa: CSVEDGANYGYTF
d_call: NA; v_call: TRBV13; clone_size: many; j_call: TRBJ1-4; cdr3_nt: TGTGCCAGCAGCTTTCTGGGGACCGCCGGGGAAAAACTGTTTTTT; cdr3_aa: CASSFLGTAGEKLFF
d_call: NA; v_call: TRBV2; clone_size: NA; j_call: TRBJ2-7; cdr3_nt: TGTGCCAGCAGTATCGATCTCGGCGAGCAGTACTTC; cdr3_aa: CASSIDLGEQYF
d_call: NA; v_call: TRBV6-5; clone_size: NA; j_call: TRBJ2-7; cdr3_nt: TGTGCCGGCAGTTACGTAGGGGCCTGCGAGCAGTACTTC; cdr3_aa: CAGSYVGACEQYF
d_call: TRBD1; v_call: TRBV2; clone_size: NA; j_call: TRBJ1-6; cdr3_nt: TGTGCCAGCAGAGTCCGGACAGGGGCTGTAACACCCCTCCACTTT; cdr3_aa: CASRVRTGAVTPLHF
d_call: NA; v_call: TRBV20-1; clone_size: NA; j_call: TRBJ2-2; cdr3_nt: TGCAGTGCTAGCTCGGGTCTTTCGAACACCGGGGAGCTGTTTTTT; cdr3_aa: CSASSGLSNTGELFF
d_call: NA; v_call: TRBV19; clone_size: NA; j_call: TRBJ2-4; cdr3_nt: TGTGCCGGTAGTAGACTCACGAAGGACATTCAGTACTTC; cdr3_aa: CAGSRLTKDIQYF
d_call: TRBD1; v_call: TRBV29-1; clone_size: medium-sized; j_call: TRBJ1-2; cdr3_nt: TGCAGCGCCGGAACCGGGACAGGGGACGGCTACACCTTC; cdr3_aa: CSAGTGTGDGYTF
d_call: NA; v_call: TRBV3-1; clone_size: many; j_call: TRBJ2-5; cdr3_nt: TGTGCCAGCAGCCAACGACCTAGCCCCGCAGAGACCCAGTACTTC; cdr3_aa: CASSQRPSPAETQYF
d_call: TRBD2; v_call: TRBV5-1; clone_size: many; j_call: TRBJ2-5; cdr3_nt: TGCGCCAGCAGCCGGACTAGCGGCCTTAGTCAGACCCAGTACTTC; cdr3_aa: CASSRTSGLSQTQYF
d_call: TRBD1; v_call: TRBV9; clone_size: many; j_call: TRBJ1-4; cdr3_nt: TGTGCCAGCAGCGTAGATACAGGGGTGCGGGAAAAACTGTTTTTT; cdr3_aa: CASSVDTGVREKLFF
d_call: NA; v_call: TRBV28; clone_size: NA; j_call: TRBJ2-7; cdr3_nt: TGTGCCAGCAGAAGCTACGGGGAGCAGTACTTC; cdr3_aa: CASRSYGEQYF
d_call: NA; v_call: TRBV3-1; clone_size: many; j_call: TRBJ2-2; cdr3_nt: TGTGCCAGCAGCTACCCCGACCCCCTGAACACCGGGGAGCTGTTTTTT; cdr3_aa: CASSYPDPLNTGELFF
d_call: TRBD1; v_call: TRBV25-1; clone_size: NA; j_call: TRBJ1-3; cdr3_nt: TGTGCCTTCCTCAGGGGGAGGCTGTGCTCTGGAAACACCATATATTTT; cdr3_aa: CAFLRGRLCSGNTIYF
d_call: TRBD2; v_call: TRBV20-1; clone_size: NA; j_call: TRBJ2-7; cdr3_nt: TGCAGTGCTCCGAGTGCCTCTAGCGGGGGCTACGAGCAGTACTTC; cdr3_aa: CSAPSASSGGYEQYF
d_call: TRBD1; v_call: TRBV3-1; clone_size: many; j_call: TRBJ1-3; cdr3_nt: TGTGCCAGCAGCCCGGGACAGGGGGCAGGTGGAAACACCATATATTTT; cdr3_aa: CASSPGQGAGGNTIYF
d_call: NA; v_call: TRBV10-2; clone_size: NA; j_call: TRBJ1-5; cdr3_nt: TGCGCCAGCAGTGGGGACCCCTGGTATAGCAACCAGCCCCCGCATTTT; cdr3_aa: CASSGDPWYSNQPPHF
d_call: TRBD2; v_call: TRBV20-1; clone_size: many; j_call: TRBJ2-5; cdr3_nt: TGCAGTGCTAGTGGGACTAGCGGCCAAGAGACCCAGTACTTC; cdr3_aa: CSASGTSGQETQYF
d_call: TRBD2; v_call: TRBV2; clone_size: NA; j_call: TRBJ2-5; cdr3_nt: TGTGCCAGCAGGAATGGTCTAGCGGGAAAAGAGACCCAGTACTTC; cdr3_aa: CASRNGLAGKETQYF
d_call: TRBD1; v_call: TRBV5-4; clone_size: many; j_call: TRBJ2-7; cdr3_nt: TGTGCCAGCAGCTTGACTCAGGGGGACGAGCAGTACTTC; cdr3_aa: CASSLTQGDEQYF
d_call: NA; v_call: TRBV4-1; clone_size: NA; j_call: TRBJ1-1; cdr3_nt: TGCGCCAGCAGCCAAGACGTGCCTGAAGCTTTCTTT; cdr3_aa: CASSQDVPEAFF